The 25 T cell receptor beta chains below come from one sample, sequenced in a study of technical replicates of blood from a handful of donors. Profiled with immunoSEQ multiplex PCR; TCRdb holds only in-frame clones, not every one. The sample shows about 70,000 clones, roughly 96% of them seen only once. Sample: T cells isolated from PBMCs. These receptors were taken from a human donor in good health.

The CDR3 DNA is TGTGCCAGCAGTGAGGGGGGATCCACAGATACGCAGTATTTT. It is translated as CASSEGGSTDTQYF. This rearrangement joins TRBV6-4 to TRBJ2-3; a weak D match, TRBD2 (6 bases). Trimming cost V 3 bases and J 2 bases, with 9 bases left between them. This CDR3 has 14 amino acids. CDR1 is MRHNA, CDR2 SNTAGT, per germline.

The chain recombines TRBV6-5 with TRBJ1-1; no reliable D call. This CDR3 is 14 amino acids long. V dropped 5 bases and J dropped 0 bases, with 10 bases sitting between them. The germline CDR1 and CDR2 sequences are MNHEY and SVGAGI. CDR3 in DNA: TGTGCCAGCAGTCTGATTGGCCTGAACACTGAAGCTTTCTTT. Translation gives CASSLIGLNTEAFF.

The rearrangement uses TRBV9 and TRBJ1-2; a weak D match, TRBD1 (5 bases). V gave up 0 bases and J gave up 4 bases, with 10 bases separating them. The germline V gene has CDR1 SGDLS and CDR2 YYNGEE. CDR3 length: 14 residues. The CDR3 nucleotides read TGTGCCAGCAGCGTAGGTGGGGCGGCCTATGGCTACACCTTC. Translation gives CASSVGGAAYGYTF. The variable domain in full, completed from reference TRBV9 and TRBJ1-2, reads DSGVTQTPKHLITATGQRVTLRCSPRSGDLSVYWYQQSLDQGLQFLIQYYNGEERAKGNILERFSAQQFPDLHSELNLSSLELGDSALYFCASSVGGAAYGYTFGSGTRLTVV.

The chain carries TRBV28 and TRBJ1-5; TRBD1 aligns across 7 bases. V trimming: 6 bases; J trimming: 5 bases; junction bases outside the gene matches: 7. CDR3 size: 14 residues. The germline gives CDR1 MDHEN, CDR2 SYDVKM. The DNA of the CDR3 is TGTGCCAGCAGCCCCGGACAGGCTTATCAGCCCCAGCATTTT. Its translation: CASSPGQAYQPQHF. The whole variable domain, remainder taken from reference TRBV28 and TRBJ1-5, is DVKVTQSSRYLVKRTGEKVFLECVQDMDHENMFWYRQDPGLGLRLIYFSYDVKMKEKGDIPEGYSVSREKKERFSLILESASTNQTSMYLCASSPGQAYQPQHFGDGTRLSIL.

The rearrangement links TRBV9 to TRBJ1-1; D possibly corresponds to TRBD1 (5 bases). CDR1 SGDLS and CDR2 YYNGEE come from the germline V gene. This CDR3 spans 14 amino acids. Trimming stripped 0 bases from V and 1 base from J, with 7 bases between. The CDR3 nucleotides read TGTGCCAGCAGCGTAGCTACAGGGAACACTGAAGCTTTCTTT. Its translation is CASSVATGNTEAFF.

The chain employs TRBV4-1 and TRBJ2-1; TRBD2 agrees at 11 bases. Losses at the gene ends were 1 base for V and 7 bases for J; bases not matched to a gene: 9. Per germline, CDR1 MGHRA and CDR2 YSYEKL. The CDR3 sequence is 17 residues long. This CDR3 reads CASSQARGLAVGNEQFF. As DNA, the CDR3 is TGCGCCAGCAGCCAAGCCAGGGGACTAGCGGTTGGAAATGAGCAGTTCTTC.

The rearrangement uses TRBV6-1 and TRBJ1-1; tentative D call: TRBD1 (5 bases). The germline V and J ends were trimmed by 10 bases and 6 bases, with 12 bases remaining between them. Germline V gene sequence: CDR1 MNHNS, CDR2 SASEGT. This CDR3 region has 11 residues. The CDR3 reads CAIQGAPEAFF. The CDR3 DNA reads TGTGCCATTCAGGGTGCCCCTGAAGCTTTCTTT.

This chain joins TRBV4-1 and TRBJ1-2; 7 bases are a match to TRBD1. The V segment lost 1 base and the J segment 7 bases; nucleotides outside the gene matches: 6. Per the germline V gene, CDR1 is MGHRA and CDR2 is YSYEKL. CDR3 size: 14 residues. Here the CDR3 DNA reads TGCGCCAGCAGCCAAGCTGTAGGGGGCCGTGGCTACACCTTC. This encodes CASSQAVGGRGYTF.

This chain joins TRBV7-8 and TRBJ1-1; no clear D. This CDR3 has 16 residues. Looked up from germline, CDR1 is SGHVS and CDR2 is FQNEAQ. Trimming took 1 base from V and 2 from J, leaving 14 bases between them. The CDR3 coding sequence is TGTGCCAGCAGCTTAGAGGGAGGCTGGCTCAACACTGAAGCTTTCTTT. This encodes CASSLEGGWLNTEAFF.

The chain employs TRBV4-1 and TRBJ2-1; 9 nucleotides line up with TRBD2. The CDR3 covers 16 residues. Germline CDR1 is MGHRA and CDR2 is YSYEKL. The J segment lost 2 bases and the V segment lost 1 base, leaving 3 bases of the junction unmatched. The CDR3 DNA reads TGCGCCAGCAGCCAAGGGCGGGGGGGAACCTACAATGAGCAGTTCTTC. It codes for CASSQGRGGTYNEQFF.

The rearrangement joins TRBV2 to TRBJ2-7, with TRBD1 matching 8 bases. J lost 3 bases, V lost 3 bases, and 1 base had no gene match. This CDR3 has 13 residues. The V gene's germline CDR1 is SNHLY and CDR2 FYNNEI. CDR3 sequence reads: CASSEDRDYEQYF. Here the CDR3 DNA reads TGTGCCAGCAGTGAGGACAGGGACTACGAGCAGTACTTC.

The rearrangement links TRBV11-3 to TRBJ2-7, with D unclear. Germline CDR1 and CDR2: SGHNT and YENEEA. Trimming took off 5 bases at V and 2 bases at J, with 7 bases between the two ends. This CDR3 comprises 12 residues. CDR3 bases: TGTGCCAGCAGCGTTGGCCCCTACGAGCAGTACTTC. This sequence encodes CASSVGPYEQYF.

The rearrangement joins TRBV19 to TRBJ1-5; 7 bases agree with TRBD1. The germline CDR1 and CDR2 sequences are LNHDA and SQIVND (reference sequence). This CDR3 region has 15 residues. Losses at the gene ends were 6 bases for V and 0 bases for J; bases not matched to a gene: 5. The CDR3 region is CASRDRPNSNQPQHF. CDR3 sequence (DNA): TGTGCCAGTAGGGACAGGCCTAATAGCAATCAGCCCCAGCATTTT. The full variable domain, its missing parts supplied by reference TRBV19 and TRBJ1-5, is DGGITQSPKYLFRKEGQNVTLSCEQNLNHDAMYWYRQDPGQGLRLIYYSQIVNDFQKGDIAEGYSVSREKKESFPLTVTSAQKNPTAFYLCASRDRPNSNQPQHFGDGTRLSIL.

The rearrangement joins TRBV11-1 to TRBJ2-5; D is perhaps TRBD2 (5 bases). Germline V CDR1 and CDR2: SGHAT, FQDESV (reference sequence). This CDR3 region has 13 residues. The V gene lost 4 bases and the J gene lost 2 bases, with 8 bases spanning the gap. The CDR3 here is CASSSGNQETQYF. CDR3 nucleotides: TGTGCCAGCAGCTCGGGAAATCAAGAGACCCAGTACTTC.

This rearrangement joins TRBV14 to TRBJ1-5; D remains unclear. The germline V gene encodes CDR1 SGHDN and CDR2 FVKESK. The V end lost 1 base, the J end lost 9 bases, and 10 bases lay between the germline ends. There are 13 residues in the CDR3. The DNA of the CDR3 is TGTGCCAGCAGCCAAGGCGCAACGGGGCCCCAGCATTTT. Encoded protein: CASSQGATGPQHF.

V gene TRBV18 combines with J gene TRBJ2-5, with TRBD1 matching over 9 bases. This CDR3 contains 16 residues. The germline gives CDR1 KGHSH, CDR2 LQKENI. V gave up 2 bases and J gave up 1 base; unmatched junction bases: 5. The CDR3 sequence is CASSPRPGQGQETQYF. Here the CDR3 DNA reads TGTGCCAGCTCACCAAGACCGGGACAGGGCCAAGAGACCCAGTACTTC.

CDR3 amino acids: CAISSNTGGFSNYGYTF. CDR3 DNA sequence: TGTGCCATCAGTTCCAATACAGGGGGCTTCTCAAACTATGGCTACACCTTC. The V and J genes are TRBV10-3 and TRBJ1-2; 9 bases are shared with TRBD1. The ends lost 5 bases at V and 2 bases at J; junction bases unmatched: 12. The germline V gene encodes CDR1 ENHRY and CDR2 SYGVKD. CDR3 size: 17 residues.

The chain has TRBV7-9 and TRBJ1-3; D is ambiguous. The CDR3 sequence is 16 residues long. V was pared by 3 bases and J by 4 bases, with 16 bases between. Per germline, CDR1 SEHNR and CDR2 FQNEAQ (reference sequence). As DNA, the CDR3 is TGTGCCAGCAGCTTGATGCGGGTCACTTTCGGAAACACCATATATTTT. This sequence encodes CASSLMRVTFGNTIYF.

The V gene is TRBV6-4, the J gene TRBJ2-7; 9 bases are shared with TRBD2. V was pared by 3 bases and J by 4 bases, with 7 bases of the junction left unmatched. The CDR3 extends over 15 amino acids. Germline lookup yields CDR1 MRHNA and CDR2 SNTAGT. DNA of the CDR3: TGTGCCAGCAGTGAAGGTCTAGCGGGGCCTTACGAGCAGTACTTC. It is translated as CASSEGLAGPYEQYF.

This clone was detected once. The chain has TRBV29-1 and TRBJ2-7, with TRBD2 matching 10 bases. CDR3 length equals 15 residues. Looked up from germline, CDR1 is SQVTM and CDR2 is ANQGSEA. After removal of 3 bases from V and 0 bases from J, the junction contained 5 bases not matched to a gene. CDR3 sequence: CSVETSGWGSYEQYF. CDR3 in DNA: TGCAGCGTTGAGACTAGCGGGTGGGGCTCCTACGAGCAGTACTTC.

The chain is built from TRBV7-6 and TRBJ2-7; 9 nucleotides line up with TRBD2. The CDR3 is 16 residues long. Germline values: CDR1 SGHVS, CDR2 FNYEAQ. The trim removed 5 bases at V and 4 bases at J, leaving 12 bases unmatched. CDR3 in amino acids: CASSRTATSGLYEQYF. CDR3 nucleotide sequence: TGTGCCAGCAGCCGTACTGCGACTAGCGGATTATACGAGCAGTACTTC.

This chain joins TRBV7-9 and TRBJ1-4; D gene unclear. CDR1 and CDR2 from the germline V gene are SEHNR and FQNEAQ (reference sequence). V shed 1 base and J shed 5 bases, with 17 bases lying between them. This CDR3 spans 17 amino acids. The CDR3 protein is CASSLVGLRGNNEKLFF. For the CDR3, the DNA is TGTGCCAGCAGCTTAGTAGGGTTAAGAGGGAACAATGAAAAACTGTTTTTT.

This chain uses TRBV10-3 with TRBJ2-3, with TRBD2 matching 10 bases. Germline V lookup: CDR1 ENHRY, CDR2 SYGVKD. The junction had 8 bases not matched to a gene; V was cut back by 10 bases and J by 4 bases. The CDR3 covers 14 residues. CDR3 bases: TGTGCCACCATAGCGGGAGGCGAGGCAGATACGCAGTATTTT. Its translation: CATIAGGEADTQYF.

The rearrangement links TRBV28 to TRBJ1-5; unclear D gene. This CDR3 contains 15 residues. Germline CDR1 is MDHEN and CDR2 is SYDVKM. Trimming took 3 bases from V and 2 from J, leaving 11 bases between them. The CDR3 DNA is TGTGCCAGCAGTTTTAGCCCCATGGGCAATCAGCCCCAGCATTTT. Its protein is CASSFSPMGNQPQHF.

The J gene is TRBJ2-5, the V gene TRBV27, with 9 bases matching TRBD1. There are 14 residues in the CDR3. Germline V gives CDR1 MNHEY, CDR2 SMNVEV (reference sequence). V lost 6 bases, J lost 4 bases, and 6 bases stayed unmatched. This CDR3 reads CASSFGTGRETQYF. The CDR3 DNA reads TGTGCCAGCAGCTTTGGGACAGGGCGAGAGACCCAGTACTTC.